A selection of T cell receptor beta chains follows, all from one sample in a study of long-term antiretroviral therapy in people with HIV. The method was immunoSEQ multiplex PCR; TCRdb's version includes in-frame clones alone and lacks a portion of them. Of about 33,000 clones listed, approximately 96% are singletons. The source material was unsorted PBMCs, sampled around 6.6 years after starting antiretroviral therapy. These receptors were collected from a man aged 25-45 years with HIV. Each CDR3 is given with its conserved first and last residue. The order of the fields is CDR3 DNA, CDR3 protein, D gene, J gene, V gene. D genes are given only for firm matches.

TGTGCCAGCAGCGTAGAAGGGGGGGGCACAGATACGCAGTATTTT	CASSVEGGGTDTQYF	.	TRBJ2-3	TRBV9
TGTGCCAGCAGCTTAGTGGTTGTCGGGGAGCTGTTTTTT	CASSLVVVGELFF	.	TRBJ2-2	TRBV11-2
TGTGCCAGCAGTGGGGGTAGCGGAGGTTACAATGAGCAGTTCTTC	CASSGGSGGYNEQFF	.	TRBJ2-1	TRBV2
TGTGCCAGCAGCTTAATCGACAGGAGAGACAAAAACATTCAGTACTTC	CASSLIDRRDKNIQYF	.	TRBJ2-4	TRBV7-9
TGTGCCAGCAGCCTTCAACAGGATCTAAACACCATATATTTT	CASSLQQDLNTIYF	.	TRBJ1-3	TRBV7-6
TGTGCCAGCAGTGAATCGACAGGTATTGCTTACGAGCAGTACTTC	CASSESTGIAYEQYF	.	TRBJ2-7	TRBV2
TGTGCCAGCAGCCAAGTGGAAAGCTCAAAACTGTTTTTT	CASSQVESSKLFF	.	TRBJ1-4	TRBV4-2
TGCGCCAGCAGCCAAGATAGGGGGGGGGCCTACCAAGAGACCCAGTACTTC	CASSQDRGGAYQETQYF	.	TRBJ2-5	TRBV4-1
TGTGCCAGCAGCTACCGCGGGGAGCTCTCTGGAAACACCATATATTTT	CASSYRGELSGNTIYF	.	TRBJ1-3	TRBV5-5
TGTGCCAGCAGCCACGGCGGCGGGGTAGAAAATCAGCCCCAGCATTTT	CASSHGGGVENQPQHF	.	TRBJ1-5	TRBV2
TGCAGCGCAATTCCCCAATGGGGGGGGCGAGAGACCCAGTACTTC	CSAIPQWGGRETQYF	.	TRBJ2-5	TRBV29-1
TGTGCCAGCAGCCACCCGGAGCGGGGCGGCACAGATACGCAGTATTTT	CASSHPERGGTDTQYF	TRBD2	TRBJ2-3	TRBV4-2